This T cell receptor beta chain was recorded in a study of shared clonotypes between healthy human individuals. Study details: Contributing individuals were a couple of females and a few males aged 18 to 49. Points from the study as a whole: Larger estimated richness was generally recorded for naive subsets relative to memory subsets.

Germline CDR1 reads MNHNY; CDR2 reads SVGAGI (reference sequence). The ends were cut back, 6 bases at V and 3 bases at J, with 5 bases in the middle. This CDR3 contains 12 residues. Genomic DNA of each subset was evenly split across several immunoSEQ plates. Here immunoSEQ multiplex PCR was the method, and the copy in TCRdb shows in-frame clones only, minus some. This sample has about 2 million clones, with over 85% found just once. In the case of this clone: Its matching antigen is unknown. A much larger clone differs by one base, so this may be a read error.

Naive CD8 cells lacked CD45RO, underwent positive selection for CCR7 and left out terminally differentiated effector memory CD45RA+ cells. Each donor was a Caucasian adult residing in Nashville, Tennessee. Sequencing was performed on naive CD8+ T cells sorted from blood. The V and J genes are TRBV6-6 and TRBJ2-2; D is unclear. The sequence was obtained from a man aged 18-30 years in good health. The CDR3 loop is CASSVDTGELFF. The CDR3 DNA sequence: TGTGCCAGCAGCGTTGACACCGGGGAGCTGTTTTTT.